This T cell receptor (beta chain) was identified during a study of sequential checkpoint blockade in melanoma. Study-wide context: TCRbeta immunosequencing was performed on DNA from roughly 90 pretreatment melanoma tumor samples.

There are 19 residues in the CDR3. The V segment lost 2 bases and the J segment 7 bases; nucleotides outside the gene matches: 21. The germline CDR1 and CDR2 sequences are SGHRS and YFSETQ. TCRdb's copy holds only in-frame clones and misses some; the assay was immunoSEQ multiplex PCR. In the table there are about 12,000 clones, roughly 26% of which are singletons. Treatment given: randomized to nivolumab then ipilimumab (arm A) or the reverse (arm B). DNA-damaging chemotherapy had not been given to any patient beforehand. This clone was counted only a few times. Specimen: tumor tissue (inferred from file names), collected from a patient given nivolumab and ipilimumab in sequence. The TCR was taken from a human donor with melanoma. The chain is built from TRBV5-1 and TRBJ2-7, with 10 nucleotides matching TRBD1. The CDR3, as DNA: TGCGCCAGCAGCTTTGGTCTTTTTCGACCGGGACAGGGGACTAGGGAGCAGTACTTC. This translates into CASSFGLFRPGQGTREQYF.